This T cell receptor beta chain was identified in a study of neurological immune-mediated disorders. By 5'RACE with 10-nucleotide random UMIs, the cDNA was made. TCRdb itself ran the 5' RACE reads through MiXCR, one entry per CDR3 protein. The sample has about 50,000 distinct CDR3 sequences, around 3.1% seen once. Ten or more counts support this clonotype. The antigen is undetermined. Where libraries were unsorted, they were derived from 2 million PBMCs stored at -80 degrees C. The study's findings and limits: Private repertoires in all groups were suggested by the finding that expanded clones across subjects shared no CDR3 amino acid sequences.

V lost 1 base to trimming and J lost 3 bases, with 10 bases between them. The CDR3 length is 15 residues. The sample was PBMCs. This TCR was recovered from a man aged 40-49 years with multiple sclerosis. The chain couples TRBV12-3 or TRBV12-4 to TRBJ2-1; weak D call: TRBD1 (6 bases). The CDR3 DNA reads as TGTGCCAGCAGTTTAGGTCAGGGGATCTACAATGAGCAGTTCTTC. Translation gives CASSLGQGIYNEQFF.